The 23 T cell receptor beta chains presented below share a single source sample, sequenced in a study of cytomegalovirus exposure and HLA in healthy donors. This PCR relied on a set of 60 Vbeta primers and 13 Jbeta primers. The protocol was immunoSEQ multiplex PCR, while the TCRdb copy is restricted to in-frame clones and leaves out a portion. The top ten hold over 1% of the sample, which has about 140,000 clones, around 80% seen once. Sequenced: PBMCs. The receptors shown here come from a female donor in good health and CMV-seronegative.

The chain couples TRBV10-2 to TRBJ1-4; D is ambiguous. The CDR3 totals 13 residues. The V gene lost 3 bases and the J gene lost 2 bases, with 4 bases spanning the gap. From germline, CDR1 is WSHSY and CDR2 SAAADI. CDR3 amino acids: CASSDRTNEKLFF. The CDR3 DNA is TGCGCCAGCAGTGATCGGACTAATGAAAAACTGTTTTTT.

This chain links TRBV27 with TRBJ2-5, with D perhaps TRBD2 (5 bases). Germline V lookup: CDR1 MNHEY, CDR2 SMNVEV (reference sequence). The CDR3 is made up of 14 amino acids. V was trimmed by 3 bases and J by 5 bases, leaving 13 bases between them. Written as DNA, the CDR3 is TGTGCCAGCAGTTTCATTGGCCCGGGGGAGACCCAGTACTTC. Its translation is CASSFIGPGETQYF.

This chain uses TRBV6-1 with TRBJ2-3; possible D gene TRBD1, 6 bases. The CDR3 runs 13 residues. Germline lookup yields CDR1 MNHNS and CDR2 SASEGT. V gave up 7 bases and J gave up 2 bases, with 10 bases separating them. CDR3 sequence reads: CASNRAYTDTQYF. The CDR3 region has the DNA TGTGCCAGCAACAGGGCGTACACAGATACGCAGTATTTT.

The V gene is TRBV6-1, the J gene TRBJ2-1; 7 positions agree with TRBD1. This CDR3 spans 15 amino acids. The germline V gene encodes CDR1 MNHNS and CDR2 SASEGT. V was clipped by 8 bases and J by 7 bases; unmatched bases: 14. The CDR3 nucleotides are TGTGCCAGCCTACGACAGGGTCTGGGTGCGAATGAGCAGTTCTTC. This encodes CASLRQGLGANEQFF.

The chain uses TRBV28 and TRBJ2-5; maybe TRBD1 (5 bases). The CDR3 runs 15 residues. Germline values: CDR1 MDHEN, CDR2 SYDVKM. Trimming cost V 5 bases and J 1 base, with 14 bases left between them. Written as DNA, the CDR3 is TGTGCCAGCAGTGAAGCGTCGACAGTCCAAGAGACCCAGTACTTC. It yields the protein CASSEASTVQETQYF.

The rearrangement links TRBV7-9 to TRBJ1-5; 7 bases line up with TRBD1. The CDR3 consists of 13 residues. V dropped 6 bases and J dropped 9; count of bases not matched to a gene: 8. Germline V gives CDR1 SEHNR, CDR2 FQNEAQ (reference sequence). The CDR3 DNA follows: TGTGCCAGCAGTCCGGGACAGTATTCGCCCCAGCATTTT. This encodes CASSPGQYSPQHF.

The DNA for the CDR3 is TGTGCCAGCAGTTGGACTGTGGCTTCCTACAATGAGCAGTTCTTC. It codes for CASSWTVASYNEQFF. The rearrangement links TRBV28 to TRBJ2-1, with D possibly matching TRBD2 (5 bases). There are 15 residues in the CDR3. Between the trimmed V and J ends, which lost 4 bases and 1 base, there was a span of 11 bases. Germline V CDR1 and CDR2: MDHEN, SYDVKM.

The chain carries TRBV2 and TRBJ1-3; 7 bases are a match to TRBD1. After removal of 5 bases from V and 0 bases from J, the junction contained 10 bases not matched to a gene. In germline, CDR1 is SNHLY, CDR2 FYNNEI. The CDR3 totals 17 residues. DNA of the CDR3: TGTGCCAGCAGTCCTACAGGGGCAGTCAACTCTGGAAACACCATATATTTT. It is translated as CASSPTGAVNSGNTIYF.

For the CDR3, the DNA is TGCGCCAGCACCCCGGGGGGGGCCAATCAGCCCCAGCATTTT. Its translation is CASTPGGANQPQHF. V gene TRBV10-2 combines with J gene TRBJ1-5, with a possible D match to TRBD1 (6 bases). The CDR3 extends over 14 amino acids. V was shortened by 7 bases and J by 3 bases, with 13 bases between the two germline ends. Looked up from germline, CDR1 is WSHSY and CDR2 is SAAADI.

J is TRBJ2-7 and V is TRBV27; the match to TRBD2 covers 7 bases. CDR3 length: 14 amino acids. The ends lost 6 bases at V and 2 bases at J; junction bases unmatched: 7. Germline CDR1 reads MNHEY; CDR2 reads SMNVEV (reference sequence). CDR3 loop: CASSISGPPYEQYF. DNA for the CDR3: TGTGCCAGCAGCATTAGCGGGCCTCCCTACGAGCAGTACTTC.

The V and J genes are TRBV6-6 and TRBJ2-7; maybe TRBD1 (6 bases). CDR1 and CDR2 from the germline V gene are MNHNY and SVGAGI (reference sequence). The CDR3 spans 13 residues. V was cut by 10 bases and J by 5 bases, with 18 bases left in between. Here the CDR3 reads CATLQGSGNEQYF. As DNA, the CDR3 is TGTGCCACCCTGCAGGGGAGTGGGAACGAGCAGTACTTC.

This clone was detected only a few times. The J gene is TRBJ2-1, the V gene TRBV7-6; 13 nucleotides align to TRBD2. There are 18 residues in the CDR3. Germline V gives CDR1 SGHVS, CDR2 FNYEAQ. With V trimmed by 0 bases and J by 10 bases, 12 bases remained unmatched. The CDR3 region has the DNA TGTGCCAGCAGCTTAGCTGAGTCCGGGACTAGCGGGATTCTGGAGCAGTTCTTC. Protein sequence: CASSLAESGTSGILEQFF. Full variable domain (rest looked up from reference TRBV7-6 and TRBJ2-1): GAGVSQSPRYKVTKRGQDVALRCDPISGHVSLYWYRQALGQGPEFLTYFNYEAQQDKSGLPNDRFSAERPEGSISTLTIQRTEQRDSAMYRCASSLAESGTSGILEQFFGPGTRLTVL.

This clone was seen once. The chain has TRBV5-1 and TRBJ2-3; 8 bases match TRBD1. The CDR3 runs to 15 residues. Germline V gene data show CDR1 as SGHRS and CDR2 as YFSETQ. With 1 base clipped from V and 0 bases from J, the junction kept 1 base outside the gene matches. CDR3: CASSLRQGSTDTQYF. As DNA, the CDR3 is TGCGCCAGCAGCTTGCGACAGGGGAGCACAGATACGCAGTATTTT.

The chain joins TRBV28 to TRBJ1-5; TRBD1 matches at 8 bases. The CDR3 length is 17 residues. Trimming at V came to 6 bases and at J to 3 bases, leaving 13 bases not matched to a gene. Germline V lookup: CDR1 MDHEN, CDR2 SYDVKM. CDR3 amino acids: CASRHNSGGVINQPQHF. The CDR3 nucleotides are TGTGCCAGCAGACATAACTCAGGGGGCGTGATCAATCAGCCCCAGCATTTT.

The V gene is TRBV27, the J gene TRBJ2-7; TRBD1 aligns across 8 bases. The CDR3 sequence is 14 residues long. V shed 3 bases and J 4 bases; nucleotides not matched to a gene: 5. Germline CDR1 and CDR2: MNHEY and SMNVEV (reference sequence). The CDR3 sequence: CASSLTGVMYEQYF. The CDR3 DNA is TGTGCCAGCAGTTTGACAGGGGTAATGTACGAGCAGTACTTC.

The chain uses TRBV30 and TRBJ1-5; D gene ambiguous. The V end lost 0 bases, the J end lost 11 bases, and 17 bases lay between the germline ends. There are 14 residues in the CDR3. Looked up from germline, CDR1 is GTSNPN and CDR2 is SVGIG (reference sequence). The DNA for the CDR3 is TGTGCCTGGAGTGTTGGGCAAGTTGCTTCAGCCCAGCATTTT. Protein: CAWSVGQVASAQHF.

In this sample, this clone turned up a few times. The rearrangement uses TRBV27 and TRBJ2-5; D might be TRBD1 (6 bases). V lost 4 bases, J lost 1 base, and 13 bases lay in between. The CDR3 has 15 residues. CDR1 is MNHEY, CDR2 SMNVEV, per germline (reference sequence). The CDR3 loop reads CASSSRIRGQETQYF. CDR3 in DNA: TGTGCCAGCAGTTCGCGGATCAGGGGCCAAGAGACCCAGTACTTC.

This chain joins TRBV7-2 and TRBJ2-7; 8 nucleotides line up with TRBD2. Trimming cost V 1 base and J 7 bases; bases outside gene matches: 6. The CDR3 extends over 14 amino acids. Germline V gives CDR1 SGHTA, CDR2 FQGNSA. The DNA of the CDR3 is TGTGCCAGCAGCTTAGAACTAGCGGTCCCTGAGCAGTACTTC. This encodes CASSLELAVPEQYF. The full variable domain, rest sourced from reference TRBV7-2 and TRBJ2-7, is GAGVSQSPSNKVTEKGKDVELRCDPISGHTALYWYRQSLGQGLEFLIYFQGNSAPDKSGLPSDRFSAERTGGSVSTLTIQRTQQEDSAVYLCASSLELAVPEQYFGPGTRLTVT.

This rearrangement joins TRBV9 to TRBJ2-5; possible D gene TRBD2, 6 bases. Trimming shortened V by 0 bases and J by 0 bases, and 15 bases separated the two germline ends. Germline V gene data show CDR1 as SGDLS and CDR2 as YYNGEE. The CDR3 runs 17 residues. The CDR3 here is CASSVEVTSLYQETQYF. CDR3 in DNA: TGTGCCAGCAGCGTAGAGGTGACTAGTCTTTACCAAGAGACCCAGTACTTC.

The rearrangement joins TRBV19 to TRBJ2-7, with 7 nucleotides matching TRBD2. Germline CDR1 LNHDA, CDR2 SQIVND (reference sequence). The length of the CDR3 is 16 residues. V lost 6 bases and J lost 0; bases outside the gene matches: 11. The CDR3 spells CASRDPMRESSYEQYF. The DNA for the CDR3 is TGTGCCAGTAGAGACCCTATGCGGGAGAGCTCCTACGAGCAGTACTTC. Full variable domain (missing parts from reference TRBV19 and TRBJ2-7): DGGITQSPKYLFRKEGQNVTLSCEQNLNHDAMYWYRQDPGQGLRLIYYSQIVNDFQKGDIAEGYSVSREKKESFPLTVTSAQKNPTAFYLCASRDPMRESSYEQYFGPGTRLTVT.

V usage is TRBV18 and J usage is TRBJ1-4, with D uncertain. Per germline, CDR1 KGHSH and CDR2 LQKENI. This CDR3 is built from 13 residues. Trimming cost V 2 bases and J 7 bases, with 8 bases left between them. Here the CDR3 DNA reads TGTGCCAGCTCACCAGGGCCAGGTGAAAAACTGTTTTTT. This translates into CASSPGPGEKLFF.

This chain links TRBV29-1 with TRBJ2-4; 7 positions agree with TRBD1. The V and J ends lost 6 bases and 8 bases, in that order; junction bases with no gene match: 7. This CDR3 has 12 amino acids. CDR1 is SQVTM, CDR2 ANQGSEA, per germline. CDR3 nucleotide sequence: TGCAGCGTAGAGGGACAGCTAGACATTCAGTACTTC. It translates to CSVEGQLDIQYF.

The chain links TRBV7-2 to TRBJ2-1; 8 bases line up with TRBD2. The trim removed 2 bases at V and 7 bases at J, leaving 7 bases unmatched. The CDR3 has 15 amino acids. The germline gives CDR1 SGHTA, CDR2 FQGNSA. The CDR3 spells CASSLPREGWNEQFF. CDR3 sequence (DNA): TGTGCCAGCAGCTTACCCCGGGAGGGGTGGAATGAGCAGTTCTTC.